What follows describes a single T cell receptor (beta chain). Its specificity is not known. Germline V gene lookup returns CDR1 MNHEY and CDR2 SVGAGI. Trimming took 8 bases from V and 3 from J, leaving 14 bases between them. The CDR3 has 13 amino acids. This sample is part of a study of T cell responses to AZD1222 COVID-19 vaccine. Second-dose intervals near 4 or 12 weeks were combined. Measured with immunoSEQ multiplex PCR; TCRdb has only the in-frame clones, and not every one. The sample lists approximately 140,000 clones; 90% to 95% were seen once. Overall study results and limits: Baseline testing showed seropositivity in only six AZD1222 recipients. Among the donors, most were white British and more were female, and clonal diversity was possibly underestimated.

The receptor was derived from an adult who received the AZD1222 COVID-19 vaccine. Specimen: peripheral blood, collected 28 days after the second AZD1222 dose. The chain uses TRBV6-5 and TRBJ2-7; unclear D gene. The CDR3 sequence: CASAPSPGYEQYF. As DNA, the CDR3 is TGTGCCAGCGCCCCGAGTCCAGGCTACGAGCAGTACTTC.